These 27 T cell receptor beta chains share one sample of origin, sequenced in a study of shared clonotypes between healthy human individuals. The data were produced by immunoSEQ multiplex PCR, yet TCRdb's version contains in-frame clones alone and is incomplete. The repertoire includes fewer than 850,000 clones, roughly 78% of them detected once, and about 1.8% sits in the top ten. Specimen: memory CD4+ T cells sorted from blood. Subset: CD45RA-negative fraction. The receptors were sampled from a woman in her twenties or thirties in good health.

The chain carries TRBV7-2 and TRBJ2-2; 7 positions agree with TRBD1. The germline CDR1 and CDR2 sequences are SGHTA and FQGNSA. The ends lost 3 bases at V and 8 bases at J; junction bases unmatched: 9. The CDR3 is 15 residues long. The CDR3: CASSFRTGGLGELFF. CDR3 nucleotide sequence: TGTGCCAGCAGCTTTAGGACAGGCGGCCTTGGGGAGCTGTTTTTT.

The chain is built from TRBV18 and TRBJ2-1, with D perhaps being TRBD1 or TRBD2 (5 bases each). Deletions cut 4 bases from V and 8 bases from J, with 18 bases between. The CDR3 spans 15 residues. Germline assignment: CDR1 KGHSH and CDR2 LQKENI. CDR3 sequence reads: CASSRGWGSEDEQFF. The DNA for the CDR3 is TGTGCCAGCTCACGGGGGTGGGGAAGCGAGGATGAGCAGTTCTTC.

This chain connects TRBV18 to TRBJ1-2; D may be TRBD1 (6 bases). This CDR3 comprises 14 residues. Germline CDR1 and CDR2: KGHSH and LQKENI. Trimming pared 6 bases from V and 4 bases from J, leaving 15 bases between. The DNA of the CDR3 is TGTGCCAGCTCTTCGGGGGCACAGAGCTATGGCTACACCTTC. Protein sequence: CASSSGAQSYGYTF.

The chain carries TRBV30 and TRBJ1-1; D gene uncertain. The CDR3 consists of 13 residues. Germline V gene lookup returns CDR1 GTSNPN and CDR2 SVGIG (reference sequence). Trimming cost V 2 bases and J 1 base, with 8 bases left between them. This CDR3 reads CAWSRTENTEAFF. In DNA form, the CDR3 reads TGTGCCTGGAGTCGGACGGAGAACACTGAAGCTTTCTTT.

This clone was counted once. V and J are TRBV25-1 and TRBJ2-1, with D perhaps matching TRBD2 (6 bases). In germline, CDR1 is MGHDK, CDR2 SYGVNS. The V gene lost 4 bases and the J gene lost 12 bases, with 16 bases spanning the gap. This CDR3 contains 13 residues. The CDR3 nucleotides read TGTGCCAGCAGTGCCGGACTGAACGGGAGGCAGTTCTTC. This gives the protein CASSAGLNGRQFF. Variable domain in full (rest from reference TRBV25-1 and TRBJ2-1): EADIYQTPRYLVIGTGKKITLECSQTMGHDKMYWYQQDPGMELHLIHYSYGVNSTEKGDLSSESTVSRIRTEHFPLTLESARPSHTSQYLCASSAGLNGRQFFGPGTRLTVL.

The chain carries TRBV5-4 and TRBJ2-5; D call uncertain. From germline, CDR1 is SGHNT and CDR2 YYREEE (reference sequence). The CDR3 spans 14 residues. Deletions cut 5 bases from V and 5 bases from J, with 16 bases between. The CDR3: CASSSKSAIETQYF. As DNA, the CDR3 is TGTGCCAGCAGTAGTAAAAGCGCCATTGAGACCCAGTACTTC.

This rearrangement joins TRBV5-1 to TRBJ2-7; a possible D gene is TRBD1 (5 bases). From germline, CDR1 is SGHRS and CDR2 YFSETQ. V lost 1 base and J lost 2, with 16 bases in between. This CDR3 has 16 residues. CDR3 sequence: CASSLSYGAPTYEQYF. CDR3 nucleotide sequence: TGCGCCAGCAGCTTGTCCTATGGGGCACCAACCTACGAGCAGTACTTC.

In this sample, this clone turned up a few times. The V and J genes are TRBV25-1 and TRBJ2-1; a possible D gene is TRBD2 (5 bases). The CDR3 contains 15 residues. Between the trimmed V and J ends, which lost 6 bases and 0 bases, there was a span of 12 bases. From germline, CDR1 is MGHDK and CDR2 SYGVNS. CDR3 in DNA: TGTGCCAGCAGCGGTACTAGAGGCTCCTACAATGAGCAGTTCTTC. It codes for CASSGTRGSYNEQFF.

This rearrangement joins TRBV29-1 to TRBJ1-1; 8 bases match TRBD1. Trimming cost V 6 bases and J 4 bases; bases outside gene matches: 7. CDR1 and CDR2 from the germline V gene are SQVTM and ANQGSEA. This CDR3 contains 13 residues. CDR3 in DNA: TGCAGCGTCCGGACAGGGTCAATCACTGAAGCTTTCTTT. It translates to CSVRTGSITEAFF.

V and J are TRBV10-3 and TRBJ2-2; D tentatively reads TRBD1 or TRBD2 (5 bases each). The CDR3 is 17 residues long. Deletions cut 2 bases from V and 2 bases from J, with 15 bases between. Germline CDR1 ENHRY, CDR2 SYGVKD. CDR3 nucleotides: TGTGCCATCAGTGAGACGGGACCCCAAAAAAACACCGGGGAGCTGTTTTTT. As protein: CAISETGPQKNTGELFF.

The chain uses TRBV29-1 and TRBJ2-7; perhaps TRBD2 as D (5 bases). Germline V gene sequence: CDR1 SQVTM, CDR2 ANQGSEA. The length of the CDR3 is 13 residues. V lost 5 bases and J lost 6, with 17 bases in between. The CDR3 coding sequence is TGCAGCGTTCAAAGCGGTACCTACACCGAGCAGTACTTC. It yields the protein CSVQSGTYTEQYF.

The rearrangement links TRBV6-1 to TRBJ2-7; the match to TRBD1 covers 8 bases. Germline V CDR1 and CDR2: MNHNS, SASEGT. The CDR3 contains 15 residues. J gave up 9 bases and V 6 bases, and 16 bases lay outside the gene matches. CDR3 sequence reads: CASSSMAGGGRGQYF. CDR3 sequence (DNA): TGTGCCAGCAGCTCAATGGCAGGGGGCGGACGGGGGCAGTACTTC.

The chain carries TRBV7-9 and TRBJ2-1, with 9 bases matching TRBD1. The CDR3 is 13 amino acids. In germline, CDR1 is SEHNR, CDR2 FQNEAQ (reference sequence). V trimming: 5 bases; J trimming: 7 bases; junction bases outside the gene matches: 3. The CDR3 coding sequence is TGTGCCAGCAGCAGACAGGGGGTGAATGAGCAGTTCTTC. This codes for CASSRQGVNEQFF.

The CDR3, as DNA: TGTGCCAGCAGCTTGAAGCGGCGCCTCTCCTACGAGCAGTACTTC. Its protein product is CASSLKRRLSYEQYF. The rearrangement joins TRBV13 to TRBJ2-7; possible D gene TRBD2, 5 bases. V was shortened by 3 bases and J by 0 bases, with 12 bases between the two germline ends. Germline CDR1 PRHDT, CDR2 FYEKMQ (reference sequence). This CDR3 region has 15 residues. The entire variable domain, with the rest obtained from reference TRBV13 and TRBJ2-7, is as follows: AAGVIQSPRHLIKEKRETATLKCYPIPRHDTVYWYQQGPGQDPQFLISFYEKMQSDKGSIPDRFSAQQFSDYHSELNMSSLELGDSALYFCASSLKRRLSYEQYFGPGTRLTVT.

V gene TRBV7-2 combines with J gene TRBJ1-5; unclear D gene. Trimming cost V 4 bases and J 0 bases, with 7 bases left between them. CDR3 size: 14 residues. CDR1 and CDR2 from the germline V gene are SGHTA and FQGNSA. The DNA for the CDR3 is TGTGCCAGCAGCTCCCCAGGTAGCAATCAGCCCCAGCATTTT. Amino acid sequence: CASSSPGSNQPQHF.

The CDR3 is CASSVGTGGYVETQYF. CDR3 nucleotide sequence: TGTGCCAGCAGTGTTGGGACAGGGGGTTATGTGGAGACCCAGTACTTC. This chain joins TRBV6-1 and TRBJ2-5; TRBD1 matches 11 bases. This CDR3 is 16 amino acids long. Losses at the gene ends were 4 bases for V and 5 bases for J; bases not matched to a gene: 9. CDR1 and CDR2 (germline): MNHNS, SASEGT.

The chain is built from TRBV25-1 and TRBJ2-5; TRBD1 agrees at 9 bases. From germline, CDR1 is MGHDK and CDR2 SYGVNS. The CDR3 sequence is 14 residues long. The trim removed 4 bases at V and 3 bases at J, leaving 3 bases unmatched. The CDR3 reads CASSGQGVKETQYF. The CDR3 nucleotides are TGTGCCAGCAGTGGACAGGGGGTCAAAGAGACCCAGTACTTC.

The J gene is TRBJ2-7, the V gene TRBV6-5; D unresolved. This CDR3 region has 15 residues. V was pared by 6 bases and J by 0 bases, with 15 bases between. Germline CDR1 and CDR2: MNHEY and SVGAGI. For the CDR3, the DNA is TGTGCCAGCAGCCCTTCCTTGGCTCACTCCTACGAGCAGTACTTC. Amino acid sequence: CASSPSLAHSYEQYF.

The V call is TRBV23-1, the J call TRBJ2-4; D call uncertain. TRBV23-1 is annotated as an ORF whose role is uncertain. V was shortened by 2 bases and J by 5 bases, with 22 bases between the two germline ends. CDR3 length: 18 amino acids. The CDR3 protein is CASSQVTAESSGENIQYF. The CDR3 DNA is TGCGCCAGCAGTCAAGTCACGGCCGAATCATCGGGTGAAAACATTCAGTACTTC.

This clone was seen a handful of times. The chain links TRBV4-1 to TRBJ2-7, with TRBD1 identical over 8 bases. Losses at the gene ends were 1 base for V and 2 bases for J; bases not matched to a gene: 1. The CDR3 has 14 residues. CDR1 and CDR2 (germline): MGHRA, YSYEKL. CDR3 coding DNA: TGCGCCAGCAGCCAAGGGACAGGGCCCTACGAGCAGTACTTC. Encoded protein: CASSQGTGPYEQYF.

This clone was seen a single time. The J gene is TRBJ2-1, the V gene TRBV5-4; 12 bases map to TRBD2. Germline V gives CDR1 SGHNT, CDR2 YYREEE (reference sequence). The CDR3 spans 15 residues. Trimming at V came to 3 bases and at J to 6 bases, leaving 4 bases not matched to a gene. CDR3: CASSSLAGGRNEQFF. Written as DNA, the CDR3 is TGTGCCAGCAGCTCACTAGCGGGAGGACGCAATGAGCAGTTCTTC.

This rearrangement joins TRBV5-1 to TRBJ1-4, with D unclear. The V end lost 3 bases, the J end lost 5 bases, and 8 bases lay between the germline ends. CDR1 and CDR2 from the germline V gene are SGHRS and YFSETQ. The CDR3 contains 13 residues. The CDR3 loop reads CASSSGGNEKLFF. The CDR3, as DNA: TGCGCCAGCAGCTCGGGAGGGAATGAAAAACTGTTTTTT.

V usage is TRBV6-5 and J usage is TRBJ1-4; the match to TRBD1 covers 9 bases. The germline V gene encodes CDR1 MNHEY and CDR2 SVGAGI. The CDR3 is 15 amino acids. The trim removed 3 bases at V and 6 bases at J, leaving 5 bases unmatched. The CDR3 is CASSYRGTGYEKLFF. The CDR3 DNA follows: TGTGCCAGCAGTTATCGCGGGACAGGGTATGAAAAACTGTTTTTT.

The chain has TRBV7-2 and TRBJ2-3; 7 nucleotides line up with TRBD2. Germline CDR1 SGHTA, CDR2 FQGNSA. The CDR3 spans 17 residues. The V gene end was trimmed by 0 bases and the J gene end by 6 bases; junction bases not matched to a gene: 12. CDR3 sequence: CASSLALTSWQVDTQYF. The CDR3 DNA sequence: TGTGCCAGCAGCTTAGCGCTGACTAGCTGGCAGGTGGATACGCAGTATTTT.

A few counts support this clone. The CDR3 nucleotides are TGTGCCAGCAGCTTACAGGGGGATCAGCCCCAGCATTTT. It specifies CASSLQGDQPQHF. V is TRBV5-5 and J is TRBJ1-5, with 8 bases aligning to TRBD1. With 2 bases clipped from V and 5 bases from J, the junction kept 0 bases outside the gene matches. This CDR3 spans 13 amino acids. CDR1 is SGHKS and CDR2 is YYEKEE in the germline V gene (reference sequence).

The chain carries TRBV5-8 and TRBJ1-1; D is unclear. Deletions cut 0 bases from V and 6 bases from J, with 6 bases between. The germline V gene encodes CDR1 SGHTS and CDR2 YDEGEE. The CDR3 has 12 residues. The DNA of the CDR3 is TGTGCCAGCAGCTTGGTTGGCCCTGAAGCTTTCTTT. Translation: CASSLVGPEAFF.

This clone has ten or more counts. The genes are TRBV5-4 and TRBJ2-3; TRBD2 agrees at 11 bases. There are 18 residues in the CDR3. Germline assignment: CDR1 SGHNT and CDR2 YYREEE (reference sequence). With V trimmed by 4 bases and J by 7 bases, 17 bases remained unmatched. For the CDR3, the DNA is TGTGCCAGCAGCGAGAGGTTGGGGGTCCGGACTAGCGGGTATACGCAGTATTTT. Residues: CASSERLGVRTSGYTQYF.